The subject of this entry is one TCR beta chain. Its antigen is currently unknown. Terminally differentiated effector memory CD45RA+ cells were left out of the naive CD8 fraction, which was CD45RO-negative and positively selected for CCR7. In the original workflow: With immunoSEQ giving junction-only sequences and no quality scores, filtering differed. TCRdb's copy holds only in-frame clones and misses some; the assay was immunoSEQ multiplex PCR. V, J and clone size were drawn from that table, and D and trimming were deduced from the DNA. This sample has hundreds of thousands of clones, with about 96% found just once. V lost 6 bases, J lost 4 bases, and 10 bases stayed unmatched. The CDR3 loop spans 17 amino acids. Germline loops: CDR1 SGHVS, CDR2 FQNEAQ. This specimen belongs to a study of shared clonotypes between healthy human individuals. Study-wide results and limits: A handful of donors showed sharing of roughly 5% of naive CD4 clonotypes. Blood was the only sampled material, and tissue repertoires likely differ.

The source is a woman younger than 45 in good health. Sequencing was carried out using naive CD8+ T cells sorted from blood. This chain links TRBV7-8 with TRBJ2-6, with TRBD1 matching over 9 bases. The CDR3: CASRTGTGPPGANVLTF. CDR3 in DNA: TGTGCCAGCAGAACCGGGACAGGGCCCCCCGGGGCCAACGTCCTGACTTTC.